A selection of T cell receptor beta chains follows, all from one sample in a study of T-cell memory formation after mild COVID-19. TCRdb ran MiXCR on the 5' RACE reads and lists one entry per CDR3 protein. This sample has around 300,000 distinct CDR3 sequences, with roughly 15% found just once. Specimen: PBMCs or a T cell subset sorted from them (not recorded which). The receptors come from a man aged 18 to 30 who had mild COVID-19 (a few samples of this study predate the infection). Cell type and time point are not known. Each CDR3 is given with its conserved first and last residue. The D gene is left open where the match is weak. Some rows mark clone size as missing; the rest say once, few, many or name a class of expanded clone.

V	size	D	J	DNA	CDR3
TRBV5-6	few	-	TRBJ2-5	TGTGCCAGCAGCTTGGGGGTAGTATCAGAGACCCAGTACTTC	CASSLGVVSETQYF
TRBV12-3/TRBV12-4	-	-	TRBJ1-1	TGTGCCAGCAGTTGGGGGGAGTTCGGGCCTGAAGCTTTCTTT	CASSWGEFGPEAFF
TRBV7-8	few	-	TRBJ1-1	TGTGCCAGCAGCTGGTCCGGACAGATGAACACTGAAGCTTTCTTT	CASSWSGQMNTEAFF
TRBV7-8	-	-	TRBJ2-2	TGTGCCAGCAGCTTCCGAAGCGCCGAGCTGTTTTTT	CASSFRSAELFF
TRBV4-1	few	TRBD2	TRBJ2-7	TGCGCCAGCAGCCAACGGACTAGCGAAGCCTACGAGCAGTACTTC	CASSQRTSEAYEQYF
TRBV6-2/TRBV6-3	few	-	TRBJ1-4	TGTGCCAGCACCACCCCGGTGGCAGCAACTAATGAAAAACTGTTTTTT	CASTTPVAATNEKLFF
TRBV5-1	many	-	TRBJ2-5	TGCGCCAGCAGGAGAAGCGAAAGGGAGACCCAGTACTTC	CASRRSERETQYF
TRBV7-8	few	-	TRBJ2-3	TGTGCCAGCAGCACTAACGGGGGACCGGGATCCACGCAGTATTTT	CASSTNGGPGSTQYF
TRBV7-3	few	TRBD2	TRBJ2-2	TGTGCCAGCAGTACGAAAGGACTAGCGGGGCCCGGGGAGCTGTTTTTT	CASSTKGLAGPGELFF
TRBV7-6	-	TRBD2	TRBJ2-5	TGTGCCAGCAGCTTAGTGCATAGCGGGGCAGAGACCCAGTACTTC	CASSLVHSGAETQYF
TRBV12-3/TRBV12-4	-	TRBD1	TRBJ2-1	TGTGCCAGCAGTTTATCCGGGGCAGGGGGCTACAATGAGCAGTTCTTC	CASSLSGAGGYNEQFF
TRBV20-1	few	-	TRBJ1-3	TGCAGCCTATTAGGGGCCGTTGGAAACACCATATATTTT	CSLLGAVGNTIYF
TRBV12-3/TRBV12-4	-	-	TRBJ2-1	TGTGCCAGCAGGGCCAGGGGTATCTACAATGAGCAGTTCTTC	CASRARGIYNEQFF
TRBV4-3	-	-	TRBJ2-3	TGCGCCAGCAGCCAAGCCCCGCAGGGTGGAGCTGGGACGCAGTATTTT	CASSQAPQGGAGTQYF
TRBV10-3	few	-	TRBJ1-2	TGTGCCATCAGTGAGCAAGTGCAGGCGAACTATGGCTACACCTTC	CAISEQVQANYGYTF
TRBV20-1	-	-	TRBJ1-2	TGCAGTGCTAGAGATGAGCAGACGGAGGTCTACTATGGCTACACCTTC	CSARDEQTEVYYGYTF
TRBV7-9	-	-	TRBJ2-5	TGTGCCAGCAGCCCCTCCTTAGGAGGGATAGAGACCCAGTACTTC	CASSPSLGGIETQYF
TRBV12-5	-	-	TRBJ2-3	TGTGCTAGTACAAACCGACAGTCGGCGCAGTATTTT	CASTNRQSAQYF
TRBV7-3	-	TRBD1	TRBJ2-5	TGTGCCAGCAGCTTATTCTGGACAGGTCTGGAGACCCAGTACTTC	CASSLFWTGLETQYF
TRBV3-1	many	-	TRBJ1-6	TGTGCCAGCAGCCAAGACAGGGCTTTCCGTAATTCACCCCTCCACTTT	CASSQDRAFRNSPLHF
TRBV5-1	few	TRBD1	TRBJ1-2	TGCGCCAGCAGCGGGGACAGCGACCTGAACTATGGCTACACCTTC	CASSGDSDLNYGYTF
TRBV28	-	-	TRBJ2-5	TGTGCCAGCATGTTGGGAACAACTCTTAAAGAGACCCAGTACTTC	CASMLGTTLKETQYF
TRBV5-4	few	TRBD1	TRBJ1-1	TGTGCCAGCAGCAAGGGACAGGGTGGGACTGAAGCTTTCTTT	CASSKGQGGTEAFF
TRBV29-1	few	-	TRBJ1-3	TGCAGCGTTGGATCGCGGGGAAACACCATATATTTT	CSVGSRGNTIYF
TRBV7-2	few	-	TRBJ2-2	TGTGCCAGCAGCTTATACGGGGTGGCCACCGGGGAGCTGTTTTTT	CASSLYGVATGELFF
TRBV7-3	few	-	TRBJ2-3	TGTGCCAGCAGCTTAGCTGTGGCAGATACGCAGTATTTT	CASSLAVADTQYF
TRBV18	many	-	TRBJ2-4	TGTGCCAGCTCACCCGCGAGTCGGTTACTAGCCAAAAACATTCAGTACTTC	CASSPASRLLAKNIQYF
TRBV10-3	many	-	TRBJ2-7	TGTGCCATCAGCCCGGGGACCGGACATCCTTACGAGCAGTACTTC	CAISPGTGHPYEQYF
TRBV20-1	few	TRBD2	TRBJ2-2	TGCAGTGCAACGGGACTAGCGGGGAATAAGGCGAACACCGGGGAGCTGTTTTTT	CSATGLAGNKANTGELFF
TRBV7-2	-	-	TRBJ2-6	TGTGCCAGCAGCTTAGGGGGTGGGGCCAACGTCCTGACTTTC	CASSLGGGANVLTF
TRBV6-6	-	-	TRBJ2-5	TGTGCCAGCAGTTACTCGGTCAGTCAAGAGACCCAGTACTTC	CASSYSVSQETQYF
TRBV7-3	few	-	TRBJ2-2	TGTGCCAGCAGCTTACCGGGGGGCCCCGGGGAGCTGTTTTTT	CASSLPGGPGELFF
TRBV7-4	few	TRBD2	TRBJ2-2	TGTGCCAGCAGCTTAGCCAGTGCCCTAGCGGGAACCGGGGAGCTGTTTTTT	CASSLASALAGTGELFF